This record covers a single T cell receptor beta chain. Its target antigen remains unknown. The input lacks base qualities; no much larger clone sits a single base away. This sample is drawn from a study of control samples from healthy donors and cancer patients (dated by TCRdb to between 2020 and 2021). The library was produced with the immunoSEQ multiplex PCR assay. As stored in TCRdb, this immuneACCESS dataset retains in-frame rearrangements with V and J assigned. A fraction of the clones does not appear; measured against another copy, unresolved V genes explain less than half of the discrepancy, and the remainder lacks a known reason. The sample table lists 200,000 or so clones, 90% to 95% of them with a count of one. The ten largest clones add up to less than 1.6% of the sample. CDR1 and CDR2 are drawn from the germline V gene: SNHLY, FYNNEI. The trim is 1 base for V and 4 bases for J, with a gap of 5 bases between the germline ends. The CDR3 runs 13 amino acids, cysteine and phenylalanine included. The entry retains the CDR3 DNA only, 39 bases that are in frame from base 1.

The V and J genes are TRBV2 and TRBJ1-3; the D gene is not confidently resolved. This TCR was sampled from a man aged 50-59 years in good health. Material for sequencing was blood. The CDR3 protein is CASSEVPGNTIYF. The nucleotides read TGTGCCAGCAGTGAAGTCCCAGGAAACACCATATATTTT.